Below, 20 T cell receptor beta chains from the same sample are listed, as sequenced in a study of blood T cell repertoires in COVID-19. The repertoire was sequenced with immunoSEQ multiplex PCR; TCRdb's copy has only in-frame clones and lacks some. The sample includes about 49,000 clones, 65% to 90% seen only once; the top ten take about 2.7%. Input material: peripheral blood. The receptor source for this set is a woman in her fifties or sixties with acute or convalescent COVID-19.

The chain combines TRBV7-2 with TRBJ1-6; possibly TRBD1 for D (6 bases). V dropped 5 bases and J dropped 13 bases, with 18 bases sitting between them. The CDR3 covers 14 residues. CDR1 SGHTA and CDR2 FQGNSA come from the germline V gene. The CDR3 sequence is CASSLRGSLQPLHF. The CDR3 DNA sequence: TGTGCCAGCAGCCTCAGGGGTAGTCTACAGCCCCTCCACTTT.

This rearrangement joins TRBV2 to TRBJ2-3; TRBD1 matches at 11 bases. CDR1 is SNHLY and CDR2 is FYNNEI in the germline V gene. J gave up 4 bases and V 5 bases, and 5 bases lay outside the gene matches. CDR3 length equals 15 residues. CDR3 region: CASSRDRGAADTQYF. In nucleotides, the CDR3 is TGTGCCAGCAGTCGGGACAGGGGGGCCGCAGATACGCAGTATTTT.

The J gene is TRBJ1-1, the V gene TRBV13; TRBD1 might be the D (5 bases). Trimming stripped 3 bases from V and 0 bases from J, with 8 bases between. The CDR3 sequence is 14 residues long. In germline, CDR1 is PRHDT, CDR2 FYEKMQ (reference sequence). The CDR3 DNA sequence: TGTGCCAGCAGCTTGGGGGGTATGAACACTGAAGCTTTCTTT. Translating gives CASSLGGMNTEAFF.

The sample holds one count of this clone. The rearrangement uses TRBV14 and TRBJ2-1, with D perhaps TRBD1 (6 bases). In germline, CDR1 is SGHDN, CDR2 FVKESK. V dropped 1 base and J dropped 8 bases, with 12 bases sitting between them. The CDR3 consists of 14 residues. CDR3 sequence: CASSQGKGVYEQFF. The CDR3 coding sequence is TGTGCCAGCAGCCAAGGGAAGGGGGTCTATGAGCAGTTCTTC.

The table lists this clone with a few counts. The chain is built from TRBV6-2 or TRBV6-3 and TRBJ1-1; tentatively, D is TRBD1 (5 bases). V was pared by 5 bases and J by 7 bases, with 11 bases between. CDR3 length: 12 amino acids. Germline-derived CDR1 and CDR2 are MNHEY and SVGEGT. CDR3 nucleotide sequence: TGTGCCAGCAGTAACTTACAGGTTGAAGCTTTCTTT. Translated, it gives CASSNLQVEAFF.

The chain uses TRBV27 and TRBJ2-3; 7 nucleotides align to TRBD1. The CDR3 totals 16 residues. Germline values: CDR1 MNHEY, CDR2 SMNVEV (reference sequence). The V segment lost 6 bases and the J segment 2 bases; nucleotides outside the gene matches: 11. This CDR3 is CASSLDRAPNTDTQYF. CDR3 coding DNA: TGTGCCAGCAGCCTAGACAGGGCCCCTAACACAGATACGCAGTATTTT.

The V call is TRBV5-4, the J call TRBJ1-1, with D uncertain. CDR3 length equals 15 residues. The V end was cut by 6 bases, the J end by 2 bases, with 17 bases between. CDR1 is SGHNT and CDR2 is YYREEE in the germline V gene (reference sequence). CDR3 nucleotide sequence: TGTGCCAGCACTCTGGCAGGTGGGCCAAACACTGAAGCTTTCTTT. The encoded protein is CASTLAGGPNTEAFF.

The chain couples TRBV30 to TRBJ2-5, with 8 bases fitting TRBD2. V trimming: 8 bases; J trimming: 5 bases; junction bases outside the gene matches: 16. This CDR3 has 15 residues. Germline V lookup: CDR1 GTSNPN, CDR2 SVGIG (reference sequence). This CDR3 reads CAGASGNGRAETQYF. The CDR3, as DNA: TGTGCCGGGGCCTCGGGAAACGGGAGGGCTGAGACCCAGTACTTC.

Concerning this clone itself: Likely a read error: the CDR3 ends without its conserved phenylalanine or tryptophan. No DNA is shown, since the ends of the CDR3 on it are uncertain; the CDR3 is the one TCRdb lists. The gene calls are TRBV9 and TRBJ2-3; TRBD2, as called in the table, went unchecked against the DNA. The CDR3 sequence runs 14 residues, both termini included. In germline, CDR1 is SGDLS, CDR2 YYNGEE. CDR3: CASSVRETSGKLVL.

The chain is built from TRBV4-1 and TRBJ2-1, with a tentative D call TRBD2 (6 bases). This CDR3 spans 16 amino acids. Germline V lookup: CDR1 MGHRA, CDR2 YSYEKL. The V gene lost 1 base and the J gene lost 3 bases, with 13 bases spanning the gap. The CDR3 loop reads CASSQGAGRYYNEQFF. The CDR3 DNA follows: TGCGCCAGCAGCCAAGGGGCGGGGAGGTACTACAATGAGCAGTTCTTC.

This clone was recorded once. The CDR3 loop is CASSLTRTIGSEAFF. The CDR3 DNA reads as TGTGCCAGCAGCTTGACGAGGACTATTGGGAGTGAAGCTTTCTTT. This chain joins TRBV5-8 and TRBJ1-1; D is uncertain. The CDR3 spans 15 residues. V was clipped by 1 base and J by 7 bases, with 17 bases between them. CDR1 is SGHTS and CDR2 is YDEGEE in the germline V gene.

The CDR3 loop is CASSPRQGYNQPQHF. For the CDR3, the DNA is TGTGCCAGCTCACCACGACAGGGATATAATCAGCCCCAGCATTTT. The chain couples TRBV18 to TRBJ1-5, with 7 positions matching TRBD1. The length of the CDR3 is 15 residues. V gave up 1 base and J gave up 4 bases; unmatched junction bases: 4. The germline V gene encodes CDR1 KGHSH and CDR2 LQKENI.

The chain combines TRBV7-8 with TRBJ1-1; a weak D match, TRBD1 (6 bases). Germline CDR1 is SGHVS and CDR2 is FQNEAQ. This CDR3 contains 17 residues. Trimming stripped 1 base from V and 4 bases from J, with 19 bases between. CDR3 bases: TGTGCCAGCAGCTTAGACAGGGTCAAGGCGAAGGGCACTGAAGCTTTCTTT. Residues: CASSLDRVKAKGTEAFF. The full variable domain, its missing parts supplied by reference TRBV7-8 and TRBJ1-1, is GAGVSQSPRYKVAKRGQDVALRCDPISGHVSLFWYQQALGQGPEFLTYFQNEAQLDKSGLPSDRFFAERPEGSVSTLKIQRTQQEDSAVYLCASSLDRVKAKGTEAFFGQGTRLTVV.

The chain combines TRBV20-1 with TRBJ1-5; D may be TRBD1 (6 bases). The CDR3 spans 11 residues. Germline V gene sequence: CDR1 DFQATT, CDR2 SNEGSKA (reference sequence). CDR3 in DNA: TGCAGGAAACAGGGAGATCAGCCCCAGCATTTT. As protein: CRKQGDQPQHF.

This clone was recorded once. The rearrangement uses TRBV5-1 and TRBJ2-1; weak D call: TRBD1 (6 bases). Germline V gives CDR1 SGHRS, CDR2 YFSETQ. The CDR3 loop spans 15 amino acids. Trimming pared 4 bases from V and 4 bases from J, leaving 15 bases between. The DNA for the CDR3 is TGCGCCAGCAGCACCGGACAGAGCTCGTACAATGAGCAGTTCTTC. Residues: CASSTGQSSYNEQFF.

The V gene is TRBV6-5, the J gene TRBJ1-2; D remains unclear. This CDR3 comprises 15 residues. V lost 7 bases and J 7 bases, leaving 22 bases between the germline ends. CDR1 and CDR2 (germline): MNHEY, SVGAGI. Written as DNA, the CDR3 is TGTGCCAGCATCGAGGGAGGGTCCTACAGAGGTGGCTACACCTTC. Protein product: CASIEGGSYRGGYTF.

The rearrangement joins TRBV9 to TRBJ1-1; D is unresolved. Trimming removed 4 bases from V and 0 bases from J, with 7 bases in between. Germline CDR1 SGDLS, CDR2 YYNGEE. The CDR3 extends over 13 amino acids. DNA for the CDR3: TGTGCCAGCAGCCTCAGTATGAACACTGAAGCTTTCTTT. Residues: CASSLSMNTEAFF. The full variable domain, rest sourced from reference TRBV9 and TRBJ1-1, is DSGVTQTPKHLITATGQRVTLRCSPRSGDLSVYWYQQSLDQGLQFLIQYYNGEERAKGNILERFSAQQFPDLHSELNLSSLELGDSALYFCASSLSMNTEAFFGQGTRLTVV.

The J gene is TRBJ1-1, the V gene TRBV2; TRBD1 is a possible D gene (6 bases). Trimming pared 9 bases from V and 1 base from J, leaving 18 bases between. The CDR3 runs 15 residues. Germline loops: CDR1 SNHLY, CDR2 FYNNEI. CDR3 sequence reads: CASAARGFSNTEAFF. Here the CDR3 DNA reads TGTGCCAGTGCCGCCAGGGGTTTCTCGAACACTGAAGCTTTCTTT.

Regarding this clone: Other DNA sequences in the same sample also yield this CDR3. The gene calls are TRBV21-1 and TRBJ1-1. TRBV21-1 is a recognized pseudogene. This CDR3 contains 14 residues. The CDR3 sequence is CASQHRHRGTEAFF. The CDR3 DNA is TGTGCCAGTCAACACCGTCACCGGGGGACTGAAGCTTTCTTT.

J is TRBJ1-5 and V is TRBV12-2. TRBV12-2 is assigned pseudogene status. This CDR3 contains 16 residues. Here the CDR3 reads CASRSSLLGDNQPQHF. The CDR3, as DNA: TGTGCAAGTCGCTCGTCTCTCCTGGGAGACAATCAGCCCCAGCATTTT.